A single sample gave rise to the 32 T cell receptor beta chains below, sequenced in a study of identifying expanded T cells in peripheral blood. Clones were sequenced by immunoSEQ multiplex PCR, and TCRdb holds only the in-frame ones, with some missing. The sample holds fewer than 130,000 clones, around nine tenths seen once. The sequenced material came from blood. Receptors were obtained from a person between 18 and 75 years old in good health.

The DNA for the CDR3 is TGTGCCATCAGTGGGGACAGGGGGCGGGAGACCCAGTACTTC. This codes for CAISGDRGRETQYF. This chain joins TRBV10-3 and TRBJ2-5; 12 bases align to TRBD1. V dropped 4 bases and J dropped 5; count of bases not matched to a gene: 2. CDR3 length equals 14 residues. Looked up from germline, CDR1 is ENHRY and CDR2 is SYGVKD.

The rearrangement uses TRBV5-1 and TRBJ1-4; D gene uncertain. Germline values: CDR1 SGHRS, CDR2 YFSETQ. Trimming shortened V by 0 bases and J by 8 bases, and 11 bases separated the two germline ends. The CDR3 spans 14 residues. CDR3 loop: CASSLGFVGEKLFF. The CDR3 coding sequence is TGCGCCAGCAGCTTGGGCTTCGTGGGGGAAAAACTGTTTTTT.

The V and J genes are TRBV27 and TRBJ2-1; TRBD1 is a possible D gene (5 bases). Germline V gene lookup returns CDR1 MNHEY and CDR2 SMNVEV (reference sequence). This CDR3 has 13 amino acids. Trimming took off 5 bases at V and 7 bases at J, with 12 bases between the two ends. CDR3 DNA: TGTGCCAGCAGTACCGTCTCAGGGAATGAGCAGTTCTTC. Translated, it gives CASSTVSGNEQFF.

The V gene is TRBV19, the J gene TRBJ2-7, with D maybe TRBD1 (5 bases). Trimming stripped 2 bases from V and 0 bases from J, with 11 bases between. Germline assignment: CDR1 LNHDA and CDR2 SQIVND (reference sequence). The CDR3 extends over 15 amino acids. CDR3 bases: TGTGCCAGTAGTATATCCAGGGCCCCCTCCTACGAGCAGTACTTC. Encoded protein: CASSISRAPSYEQYF.

The rearrangement joins TRBV4-1 to TRBJ1-2; D ambiguous. Trimming pared 4 bases from V and 3 bases from J, leaving 9 bases between. Germline V gives CDR1 MGHRA, CDR2 YSYEKL. The CDR3 covers 13 residues. CDR3 protein: CASSPDTDYGYTF. In nucleotides, the CDR3 is TGCGCCAGCAGCCCCGACACGGACTATGGCTACACCTTC.

The gene calls are TRBV2 and TRBJ2-1, with 10 bases lining up with TRBD2. This CDR3 region has 17 residues. Germline V lookup: CDR1 SNHLY, CDR2 FYNNEI. The junction had 14 bases not matched to a gene; V was cut back by 7 bases and J by 5 bases. CDR3 loop: CASTANRLAGVHNEQFF. The CDR3 DNA reads as TGTGCCAGCACCGCAAACCGCCTAGCGGGGGTCCACAATGAGCAGTTCTTC.

The chain carries TRBV7-2 and TRBJ1-2, with D hard to call. With 7 bases removed from V and 6 bases from J, the gap between germline ends came to 9 bases. This CDR3 contains 11 residues. Germline V gene lookup returns CDR1 SGHTA and CDR2 FQGNSA. The DNA of the CDR3 is TGTGCCAGCACCCGGTCCGATGGCTACACCTTC. It encodes CASTRSDGYTF.

CDR3 coding DNA: TGTGCCAGTATGAACCCACGAGCAGGGTCATACAATGAGCAGTTCTTC. Its translation: CASMNPRAGSYNEQFF. This chain links TRBV19 with TRBJ2-1, with D tentatively TRBD1 (5 bases). This CDR3 comprises 16 residues. The V gene's germline CDR1 is LNHDA and CDR2 SQIVND (reference sequence). V was shortened by 7 bases and J by 4 bases, with 20 bases between the two germline ends.

The rearrangement uses TRBV6-7 and TRBJ1-6; D unresolved. TRBV6-7 is marked as an open reading frame, function uncertain. Between the trimmed V and J ends, which lost 5 bases and 8 bases, there was a span of 19 bases. This CDR3 spans 16 amino acids. CDR3 residues: CASSPGPSFRDSPLHF. The CDR3 DNA reads as TGTGCCAGCAGTCCCGGGCCTTCCTTTAGGGATTCACCCCTCCACTTT.

The sample holds one count of this clone. The chain joins TRBV7-9 to TRBJ2-3; tentative D call: TRBD2 (5 bases). Germline CDR1 is SEHNR and CDR2 is FQNEAQ (reference sequence). Trimming removed 1 base at V and 3 bases at J, with 17 bases between. The CDR3 runs to 17 residues. CDR3: CASSLGGVSGSTDTQYF. The CDR3 coding sequence is TGTGCCAGCAGCTTAGGGGGAGTGAGTGGGTCGACAGATACGCAGTATTTT.

This chain uses TRBV2 with TRBJ2-5; no reliable D call. This CDR3 is built from 14 residues. The germline V and J ends were trimmed by 9 bases and 5 bases, with 19 bases remaining between them. The V gene's germline CDR1 is SNHLY and CDR2 FYNNEI. CDR3 nucleotides: TGTGCCAGTTTATATAGTAATCCAGAGGAGACCCAGTACTTC. The encoded protein is CASLYSNPEETQYF.

The V gene is TRBV6-6, the J gene TRBJ2-4; D perhaps matches TRBD2 (5 bases). The V gene lost 5 bases and the J gene lost 6 bases, with 11 bases spanning the gap. Germline CDR1 MNHNY, CDR2 SVGAGI (reference sequence). There are 13 residues in the CDR3. The CDR3 bases are TGTGCCAGCAGTCCCCGAGGGAGAAACATTCAGTACTTC. As protein: CASSPRGRNIQYF.

The chain employs TRBV6-1 and TRBJ1-2; TRBD1 is a possible D gene (5 bases). This CDR3 contains 15 residues. Trimming shortened V by 0 bases and J by 7 bases, and 15 bases separated the two germline ends. The germline V gene encodes CDR1 MNHNS and CDR2 SASEGT. The CDR3 bases are TGTGCCAGCAGTGAAGCCCTGCAGGGCGGGTCTGGCTACACCTTC. It specifies CASSEALQGGSGYTF.

V is TRBV7-9 and J is TRBJ2-5, with D perhaps TRBD1 or TRBD2 (6 bases each). CDR3 length: 13 residues. The germline gives CDR1 SEHNR, CDR2 FQNEAQ (reference sequence). V shed 8 bases and J shed 5 bases, with 15 bases lying between them. This chain's CDR3 is CASGRGRPETQYF. CDR3 nucleotide sequence: TGTGCCAGCGGTAGGGGGAGGCCGGAGACCCAGTACTTC.

V usage is TRBV19 and J usage is TRBJ2-2; D remains unclear. CDR3 length: 14 amino acids. Deletions cut 4 bases from V and 0 bases from J, with 6 bases between. CDR1 and CDR2 from the germline V gene are LNHDA and SQIVND (reference sequence). CDR3 sequence: CASSSGPNTGELFF. The CDR3 bases are TGTGCCAGTAGTAGTGGGCCGAACACCGGGGAGCTGTTTTTT. The variable domain in full, completed from reference TRBV19 and TRBJ2-2, reads DGGITQSPKYLFRKEGQNVTLSCEQNLNHDAMYWYRQDPGQGLRLIYYSQIVNDFQKGDIAEGYSVSREKKESFPLTVTSAQKNPTAFYLCASSSGPNTGELFFGEGSRLTVL.

This chain uses TRBV2 with TRBJ1-2; D is unclear. Germline CDR1 reads SNHLY; CDR2 reads FYNNEI. Between the trimmed V and J ends, which lost 6 bases and 7 bases, there was a span of 15 bases. The length of the CDR3 is 13 residues. The CDR3 DNA follows: TGTGCCAGCAGAGCGCGGGCACTGGGTGGCTACACCTTC. Its translation: CASRARALGGYTF.

The chain links TRBV14 to TRBJ1-3; unclear D gene. With 9 bases removed from V and 2 bases from J, the gap between germline ends came to 8 bases. The CDR3 has 12 amino acids. Germline CDR1 reads SGHDN; CDR2 reads FVKESK. The CDR3 coding sequence is TGTGCCAGTGGGTATCCTGGAAACACCATATATTTT. Amino acid sequence: CASGYPGNTIYF. The whole variable domain, remainder taken from reference TRBV14 and TRBJ1-3, is EAGVTQFPSHSVIEKGQTVTLRCDPISGHDNLYWYRRVMGKEIKFLLHFVKESKQDESGMPNNRFLAERTGGTYSTLKVQPAELEDSGVYFCASGYPGNTIYFGEGSWLTVV.

The rearrangement joins TRBV10-3 to TRBJ1-1; the D gene is possibly TRBD1 (5 bases). The CDR3 covers 12 residues. In germline, CDR1 is ENHRY, CDR2 SYGVKD. V was cut by 4 bases and J by 4 bases, with 7 bases left in between. As DNA, the CDR3 is TGTGCCATCAGTGGGGGCGGCACTGAAGCTTTCTTT. This gives the protein CAISGGGTEAFF.

The chain has TRBV5-1 and TRBJ2-7; TRBD2 aligns across 14 bases. Germline V lookup: CDR1 SGHRS, CDR2 YFSETQ. J was trimmed by 4 bases and V by 2 bases; bases with no gene match: 8. This CDR3 has 17 residues. CDR3 sequence (DNA): TGCGCCAGCAGCTTAGGGACTAGCGGGGGCGTCAGGTACGAGCAGTACTTC. This sequence encodes CASSLGTSGGVRYEQYF.

This chain links TRBV6-5 with TRBJ1-2, with D perhaps TRBD1 (6 bases). CDR3 length: 16 amino acids. Per germline, CDR1 MNHEY and CDR2 SVGAGI. The V end was cut by 2 bases, the J end by 2 bases, with 15 bases between. The CDR3 DNA is TGTGCCAGCAGTTACAGACCAGGGGACCCAAACTATGGCTACACCTTC. This translates into CASSYRPGDPNYGYTF.

In DNA, the CDR3 is TGTGCCAGCAGCTTGGGGGGACAGGGGGTGAAGTTGGAGACCCAGTACTTC. It is translated as CASSLGGQGVKLETQYF. The chain employs TRBV5-6 and TRBJ2-5; the match to TRBD1 covers 11 bases. The CDR3 length is 17 residues. With 0 bases clipped from V and 5 bases from J, the junction kept 9 bases outside the gene matches. Germline V CDR1 and CDR2: SGHDT, YYEEEE.

J is TRBJ1-1 and V is TRBV6-5; weak D call: TRBD1 (5 bases). Germline V gene sequence: CDR1 MNHEY, CDR2 SVGAGI. Between the trimmed V and J ends, which lost 8 bases and 0 bases, there was a span of 13 bases. The CDR3 has 14 residues. CDR3 sequence (DNA): TGTGCCAGCCCAGGGAGGGGCATGAACACTGAAGCTTTCTTT. This translates into CASPGRGMNTEAFF.

This chain links TRBV25-1 with TRBJ1-4, with a possible D match to TRBD1 (6 bases). Deletions cut 7 bases from V and 7 bases from J, with 16 bases between. Germline lookup yields CDR1 MGHDK and CDR2 SYGVNS. The length of the CDR3 is 14 residues. The CDR3 reads CASTPGGLGEKLFF. CDR3 DNA sequence: TGTGCCAGCACCCCGGGGGGCCTGGGTGAAAAACTGTTTTTT.

As regards this clone: The identical CDR3 is also encoded by other nucleotide sequences in the sample. The chain combines TRBV7-2 with TRBJ2-7, with TRBD2 identical over 13 bases. The V gene's germline CDR1 is SGHTA and CDR2 FQGNSA. The CDR3 spans 19 residues. V was clipped by 5 bases and J by 1 base; unmatched bases: 14. The CDR3 loop reads CASSRERSGLAGLSYEQYF. CDR3 nucleotides: TGTGCCAGCAGCCGGGAGCGCTCGGGACTAGCGGGACTGTCCTACGAGCAGTACTTC.

The chain has TRBV7-8 and TRBJ1-6; no reliable D call. This CDR3 is built from 14 residues. Trimming took off 3 bases at V and 3 bases at J, with 6 bases between the two ends. Germline values: CDR1 SGHVS, CDR2 FQNEAQ. CDR3 loop: CASSFGSYNSPLHF. For the CDR3, the DNA is TGTGCCAGCAGCTTCGGGAGCTATAATTCACCCCTCCACTTT.

The chain is built from TRBV16 and TRBJ1-5, with D possibly matching TRBD1 (5 bases). The V and J ends lost 2 bases and 4 bases respectively, with 12 bases between them. Germline CDR1 and CDR2: KGHSY and FQNENV. This CDR3 has 15 amino acids. As DNA, the CDR3 is TGTGCCAGCAGCCAAGGTGCTTCAGGGAATCAGCCCCAGCATTTT. Protein product: CASSQGASGNQPQHF.

J is TRBJ1-4 and V is TRBV27, with 7 positions matching TRBD1. Germline V gene sequence: CDR1 MNHEY, CDR2 SMNVEV (reference sequence). The CDR3 has 18 amino acids. With 5 bases clipped from V and 5 bases from J, the junction kept 17 bases outside the gene matches. CDR3 region: CASSPEGPDGQENEKLFF. The CDR3 nucleotides read TGTGCCAGCAGTCCCGAGGGCCCTGACGGACAGGAGAATGAAAAACTGTTTTTT.

The chain links TRBV11-3 to TRBJ1-6; D remains unclear. CDR1 is SGHNT, CDR2 YENEEA, per germline. Between the trimmed V and J ends, which lost 1 base and 7 bases, there was a span of 20 bases. The CDR3 loop spans 18 amino acids. The DNA for the CDR3 is TGTGCCAGCAGCTTAGGAGTTGGAGGCGTATTTTGGAATTCACCCCTCCACTTT. Its translation: CASSLGVGGVFWNSPLHF.

The chain uses TRBV30 and TRBJ1-3; a possible D gene is TRBD1 (6 bases). The germline gives CDR1 GTSNPN, CDR2 SVGIG (reference sequence). Trimming removed 2 bases at V and 0 bases at J, with 14 bases between. The CDR3 runs to 16 residues. The CDR3 sequence is CAWSHRDIHSGNTIYF. CDR3 coding DNA: TGTGCCTGGAGTCACCGGGACATCCACTCTGGAAACACCATATATTTT.

The chain employs TRBV4-2 and TRBJ2-5; the match to TRBD2 covers 7 bases. The germline gives CDR1 LGHNA, CDR2 YNFKEQ. With 1 base clipped from V and 4 bases from J, the junction kept 3 bases outside the gene matches. The CDR3 is 14 residues long. CDR3 in DNA: TGTGCCAGCAGCCAAGGGGGAGGGCGAGAGACCCAGTACTTC. Its protein product is CASSQGGGRETQYF.

The chain carries TRBV10-3 and TRBJ1-3; no reliable D call. Trimming removed 10 bases at V and 0 bases at J, with 10 bases between. CDR1 and CDR2 from the germline V gene are ENHRY and SYGVKD. The length of the CDR3 is 13 residues. The CDR3 DNA is TGTGCCACCTCTCCTAACTCTGGAAACACCATATATTTT. It encodes CATSPNSGNTIYF.

This sequence joins TRBV27 and TRBJ2-3; no reliable D call. This CDR3 has 13 residues. The germline V gene has CDR1 MNHEY and CDR2 SMNVEV (reference sequence). Between the trimmed V and J ends, which lost 5 bases and 5 bases, there was a span of 11 bases. Here the CDR3 reads CASSPRWGDTQYF. The CDR3 bases are TGTGCCAGCAGTCCGCGGTGGGGAGATACGCAGTATTTT.